This passage covers 3 T cell receptor beta chains from one sample sequenced in a study of sequential checkpoint blockade in melanoma. The protocol was immunoSEQ multiplex PCR, while the TCRdb copy is restricted to in-frame clones and leaves out a portion. The data contain around 20,000 clones, more than 70% of them singletons. Sample treatment: randomized to nivolumab then ipilimumab (arm A) or the reverse (arm B). The input for sequencing was CD8+ T cells sorted from blood (inferred from file names), taken from a patient given nivolumab and ipilimumab in sequence. Receptor source: a human donor with melanoma.

V is TRBV19 and J is TRBJ2-7; the match to TRBD2 covers 13 bases. The germline V gene encodes CDR1 LNHDA and CDR2 SQIVND (reference sequence). The CDR3 extends over 20 amino acids. With 5 bases clipped from V and 6 bases from J, the junction kept 22 bases outside the gene matches. CDR3 residues: CASSALGLAGAKTDLTEQYF. CDR3 DNA sequence: TGTGCCAGTAGTGCCCTCGGACTAGCGGGGGCTAAAACGGATCTTACCGAGCAGTACTTC.

This clone came up a few times. This chain uses TRBV4-1 with TRBJ1-5; 10 positions agree with TRBD1. Germline V gene data show CDR1 as MGHRA and CDR2 as YSYEKL. The CDR3 contains 15 residues. The junction had 5 bases not matched to a gene; V was cut back by 4 bases and J by 5 bases. CDR3 sequence: CASSPLGTGDQPQHF. In DNA form, the CDR3 reads TGCGCCAGCAGCCCTCTGGGGACAGGGGATCAGCCCCAGCATTTT.

This clone was seen a few times. The genes are TRBV19 and TRBJ1-2; perhaps TRBD1 as D (6 bases). With 6 bases removed from V and 7 bases from J, the gap between germline ends came to 15 bases. The CDR3 has 13 residues. Germline CDR1 reads LNHDA; CDR2 reads SQIVND (reference sequence). As DNA, the CDR3 is TGTGCCAGTAGCCCCGGGGGGGCAGGTGGCTACACCTTC. It translates to CASSPGGAGGYTF.